Listed here are 21 T cell receptor beta chains from one sample, sequenced in a study of cytomegalovirus exposure and HLA in healthy donors. PCR primers comprised 60 Vbeta and 13 Jbeta primers. Libraries were prepared by immunoSEQ multiplex PCR; TCRdb keeps only in-frame clonotypes and omits some of them. Of 110,000 or so clones in the sample, roughly 13% were seen once. Specimen: PBMCs. Receptor source: a man aged 35-49 years in good health and CMV-seropositive.

This clone was counted a few times. The chain combines TRBV19 with TRBJ1-1; 11 bases align to TRBD1. The CDR3 is made up of 16 amino acids. From germline, CDR1 is LNHDA and CDR2 SQIVND (reference sequence). V gave up 5 bases and J gave up 0 bases; unmatched junction bases: 5. In nucleotides, the CDR3 is TGTGCCAGTAGTGCAGGGACAGGGGGTATGAACACTGAAGCTTTCTTT. Encoded protein: CASSAGTGGMNTEAFF.

The chain recombines TRBV9 with TRBJ2-2; 11 bases fit TRBD2. The length of the CDR3 is 17 residues. From germline, CDR1 is SGDLS and CDR2 YYNGEE. J was trimmed by 8 bases and V by 4 bases; bases with no gene match: 13. The CDR3 sequence: CASSPARIAGGVGELFF. CDR3 sequence (DNA): TGTGCCAGCAGCCCCGCTCGTATAGCGGGAGGGGTTGGGGAGCTGTTTTTT.

This clone was observed a few times. This chain links TRBV7-2 with TRBJ1-2; D may be TRBD1 (6 bases). There are 15 residues in the CDR3. Trimming left V 5 bases short and J 7 bases short, with 20 bases between. Germline-derived CDR1 and CDR2 are SGHTA and FQGNSA. CDR3 sequence reads: CASSQRPRGQGGYTF. For the CDR3, the DNA is TGTGCCAGCAGCCAACGACCCAGGGGTCAGGGTGGCTACACCTTC.

The chain recombines TRBV5-1 with TRBJ1-1; no clear D gene. The V gene lost 2 bases and the J gene lost 4 bases, with 12 bases spanning the gap. Looked up from germline, CDR1 is SGHRS and CDR2 is YFSETQ. The CDR3 has 14 amino acids. The CDR3 bases are TGCGCCAGCAGCTTCGGAGGTTCGGGCACTGAAGCTTTCTTT. Protein: CASSFGGSGTEAFF.

The rearrangement uses TRBV19 and TRBJ2-2, with 12 nucleotides matching TRBD1. V was clipped by 4 bases and J by 6 bases; unmatched bases: 3. CDR1 is LNHDA and CDR2 is SQIVND in the germline V gene (reference sequence). The CDR3 loop spans 15 amino acids. The DNA for the CDR3 is TGTGCCAGTAGTAGGGGACAGGGGGCGGCCGGGGAGCTGTTTTTT. Translating gives CASSRGQGAAGELFF.

The chain has TRBV6-7 and TRBJ1-5; 8 bases line up with TRBD1. TRBV6-7 carries the ORF label, with uncertain function. This CDR3 comprises 15 residues. The V segment lost 7 bases and the J segment 0 bases; nucleotides outside the gene matches: 5. CDR3 bases: TGTGCCAGCACCTACAGGGGGGGTAGCAATCAGCCCCAGCATTTT. It yields the protein CASTYRGGSNQPQHF.

This chain links TRBV5-1 with TRBJ2-1; 7 bases fit TRBD1. V gave up 0 bases and J gave up 2 bases; unmatched junction bases: 2. The CDR3 has 15 amino acids. Germline CDR1 SGHRS, CDR2 YFSETQ. The CDR3 coding sequence is TGCGCCAGCAGCTTGGACAGGGGCCCCTACAATGAGCAGTTCTTC. Translation gives CASSLDRGPYNEQFF.

This clone was detected a few times. The genes are TRBV4-1 and TRBJ1-3; tentative D call: TRBD1 (6 bases). Germline CDR1 reads MGHRA; CDR2 reads YSYEKL. V lost 1 base and J 2 bases, leaving 9 bases between the germline ends. This CDR3 contains 15 residues. The CDR3: CASSQGGGAGNTIYF. The CDR3, as DNA: TGCGCCAGCAGCCAAGGAGGGGGTGCTGGAAACACCATATATTTT.

This clone was observed a handful of times. The rearrangement links TRBV4-1 to TRBJ2-1, with 7 positions matching TRBD2. This CDR3 has 14 amino acids. V lost 4 bases, J lost 5 bases, and 5 bases stayed unmatched. CDR1 is MGHRA, CDR2 YSYEKL, per germline. CDR3 protein: CASSPQAGDNEQFF. CDR3 sequence (DNA): TGCGCCAGCAGCCCTCAGGCGGGAGACAATGAGCAGTTCTTC.

This rearrangement joins TRBV5-4 to TRBJ1-5, with D perhaps TRBD1 (5 bases). The CDR3 covers 14 residues. Trimming cost V 4 bases and J 2 bases, with 10 bases left between them. Germline CDR1 reads SGHNT; CDR2 reads YYREEE (reference sequence). The CDR3 region is CASSRAGGNQPQHF. As DNA, the CDR3 is TGTGCCAGCAGCCGCGCGGGGGGCAATCAGCCCCAGCATTTT.

The CDR3 is CASSLGITGVITEAFF. The CDR3 nucleotides read TGTGCCAGCAGCCTAGGAATAACAGGGGTGATTACTGAAGCTTTCTTT. This chain links TRBV14 with TRBJ1-1; 7 bases map to TRBD1. Germline CDR1 is SGHDN and CDR2 is FVKESK. This CDR3 comprises 16 residues. Trimming cost V 4 bases and J 5 bases; bases outside gene matches: 13. Full variable domain (remainder filled in from reference TRBV14 and TRBJ1-1): EAGVTQFPSHSVIEKGQTVTLRCDPISGHDNLYWYRRVMGKEIKFLLHFVKESKQDESGMPNNRFLAERTGGTYSTLKVQPAELEDSGVYFCASSLGITGVITEAFFGQGTRLTVV.

The chain combines TRBV5-4 with TRBJ1-3; D remains ambiguous. Per the germline V gene, CDR1 is SGHNT and CDR2 is YYREEE (reference sequence). CDR3 size: 16 residues. Between the trimmed V and J ends, which lost 2 bases and 2 bases, there was a span of 14 bases. This CDR3 reads CASSLSGVLAGNTIYF. The CDR3 nucleotides are TGTGCCAGCAGCTTATCCGGGGTTCTTGCTGGAAACACCATATATTTT.

This chain uses TRBV6-1 with TRBJ2-6; TRBD1 is a possible D gene (5 bases). The CDR3 runs 16 residues. Germline V CDR1 and CDR2: MNHNS, SASEGT. Trimming stripped 3 bases from V and 0 bases from J, with 9 bases between. CDR3 region: CASSDRVSSGANVLTF. The CDR3 nucleotides read TGTGCCAGCAGTGACAGGGTTAGCTCTGGGGCCAACGTCCTGACTTTC.

There are a few counts of this clone. The junction shows a germline mismatch at one end, possibly a read error. This rearrangement joins TRBV5-1 to TRBJ1-5; 7 bases line up with TRBD1. The CDR3 has 15 amino acids. Per the germline V gene, CDR1 is SGHRS and CDR2 is YFSETQ. The CDR3 DNA follows: TGCGCCGGCAGCCCGGGACAGTATAGCAATCAGCCCCAGCATTTT. Residues: CAGSPGQYSNQPQHF.

This clone has more than one count but fewer than ten. The chain carries TRBV5-1 and TRBJ1-5; TRBD1 aligns across 7 bases. The CDR3 is made up of 15 amino acids. The germline gives CDR1 SGHRS, CDR2 YFSETQ. Trimming took 4 bases from V and 9 from J; bases not matched to a gene: 13. Here the CDR3 reads CASSPTGADYWPQHF. The DNA of the CDR3 is TGCGCCAGCAGCCCCACAGGGGCCGACTACTGGCCCCAGCATTTT. Full variable domain (outside the CDR3, taken from reference TRBV5-1 and TRBJ1-5): KAGVTQTPRYLIKTRGQQVTLSCSPISGHRSVSWYQQTPGQGLQFLFEYFSETQRNKGNFPGRFSGRQFSNSRSEMNVSTLELGDSALYLCASSPTGADYWPQHFGDGTRLSIL.

This sequence joins TRBV7-6 and TRBJ1-4, with D unresolved. This CDR3 has 14 amino acids. The germline CDR1 and CDR2 sequences are SGHVS and FNYEAQ. V was clipped by 4 bases and J by 8 bases, with 14 bases between them. As DNA, the CDR3 is TGTGCCAGCAGCTCGGCGGGAAATGTGGAAAAACTGTTTTTT. It encodes CASSSAGNVEKLFF.

This clone was seen more than once but under ten times. The chain uses TRBV2 and TRBJ2-3, with TRBD2 matching 14 bases. Germline lookup yields CDR1 SNHLY and CDR2 FYNNEI. The CDR3 runs 17 residues. The V segment lost 4 bases and the J segment 0 bases; nucleotides outside the gene matches: 3. DNA for the CDR3: TGTGCCAGCAGTGGGACTAGCGGGAGGTGGAGCACAGATACGCAGTATTTT. Amino acid sequence: CASSGTSGRWSTDTQYF.

The chain links TRBV4-1 to TRBJ2-1; tentative D call: TRBD1 (7 bases). CDR1 and CDR2 (germline): MGHRA, YSYEKL. There are 17 residues in the CDR3. Trimming removed 0 bases at V and 6 bases at J, with 18 bases between. CDR3 amino acids: CASSQEEGALGSNEQFF. The CDR3 DNA sequence: TGCGCCAGCAGCCAAGAGGAGGGGGCCTTGGGGAGCAATGAGCAGTTCTTC.

The genes are TRBV15 and TRBJ2-3, with 12 bases identical to TRBD2. CDR3 size: 13 residues. Germline V lookup: CDR1 LNHNV, CDR2 YYDKDF (reference sequence). Trimming at V came to 11 bases and at J to 5 bases, leaving 5 bases not matched to a gene. CDR3 residues: CAALTSGGDTQYF. For the CDR3, the DNA is TGTGCCGCCCTGACTAGCGGGGGAGATACGCAGTATTTT.

This clone was picked up a small number of times. The chain is built from TRBV4-1 and TRBJ2-7; 8 bases match TRBD1. Germline values: CDR1 MGHRA, CDR2 YSYEKL. There are 14 residues in the CDR3. V lost 5 bases, J lost 2 bases, and 5 bases stayed unmatched. The CDR3 DNA reads as TGCGCCAGCAGCGGTAGGACAGGGCCCTACGAGCAGTACTTC. This codes for CASSGRTGPYEQYF.

This clone was observed a few times. This chain links TRBV7-3 with TRBJ2-3; a possible D gene is TRBD2 (5 bases). This CDR3 spans 16 amino acids. Germline CDR1 reads SGHTA; CDR2 reads FQGTGA. The V gene lost 4 bases and the J gene lost 6 bases, with 20 bases spanning the gap. Here the CDR3 DNA reads TGTGCCAGCAGCTCCAATCAAGGTGAATCGGGGGATACGCAGTATTTT. It codes for CASSSNQGESGDTQYF.